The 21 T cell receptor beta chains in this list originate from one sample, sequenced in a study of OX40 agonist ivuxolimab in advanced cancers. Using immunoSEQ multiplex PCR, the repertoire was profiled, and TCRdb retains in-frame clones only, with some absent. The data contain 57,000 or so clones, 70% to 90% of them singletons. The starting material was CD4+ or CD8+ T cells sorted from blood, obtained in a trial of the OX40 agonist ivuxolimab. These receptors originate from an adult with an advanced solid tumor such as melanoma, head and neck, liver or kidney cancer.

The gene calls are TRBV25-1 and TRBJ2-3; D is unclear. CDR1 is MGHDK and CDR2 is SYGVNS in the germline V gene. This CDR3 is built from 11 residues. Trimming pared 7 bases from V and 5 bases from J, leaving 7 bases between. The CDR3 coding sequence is TGTGCCAGCACCGACCGAGATACGCAGTATTTT. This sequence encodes CASTDRDTQYF.

The DNA of the CDR3 is TGTGCCAGCAGCCTTCAGGGTGGCACTGAAGCTTTCTTT. Translated, it gives CASSLQGGTEAFF. The chain is built from TRBV9 and TRBJ1-1, with D possibly TRBD1 on 5 matching bases. The CDR3 spans 13 residues. Trimming shortened V by 4 bases and J by 4 bases, and 11 bases separated the two germline ends. From germline, CDR1 is SGDLS and CDR2 YYNGEE.

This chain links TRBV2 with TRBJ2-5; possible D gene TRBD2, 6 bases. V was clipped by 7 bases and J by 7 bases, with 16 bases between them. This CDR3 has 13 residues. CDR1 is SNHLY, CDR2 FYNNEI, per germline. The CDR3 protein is CASTQRALGTQYF. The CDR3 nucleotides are TGTGCCAGCACCCAGCGGGCTCTTGGGACCCAGTACTTC. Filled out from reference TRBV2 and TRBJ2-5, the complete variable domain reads EPEVTQTPSHQVTQMGQEVILRCVPISNHLYFYWYRQILGQKVEFLVSFYNNEISEKSEIFDDQFSVERPDGSNFTLKIRSTKLEDSAMYFCASTQRALGTQYFGPGTRLLVL.

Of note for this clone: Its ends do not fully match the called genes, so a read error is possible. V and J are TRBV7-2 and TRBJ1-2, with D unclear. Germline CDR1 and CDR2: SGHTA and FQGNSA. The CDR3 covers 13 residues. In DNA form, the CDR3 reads TGTGCCAGCAGCTTACTGAAGAACTCTGGCTACACCTTC. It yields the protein CASSLLKNSGYTF. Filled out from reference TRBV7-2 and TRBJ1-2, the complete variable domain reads GAGVSQSPSNKVTEKGKDVELRCDPISGHTALYWYRQSLGQGLEFLIYFQGNSAPDKSGLPSDRFSAERTGGSVSTLTIQRTQQEDSAVYLCASSLLKNSGYTFGSGTRLTVV.

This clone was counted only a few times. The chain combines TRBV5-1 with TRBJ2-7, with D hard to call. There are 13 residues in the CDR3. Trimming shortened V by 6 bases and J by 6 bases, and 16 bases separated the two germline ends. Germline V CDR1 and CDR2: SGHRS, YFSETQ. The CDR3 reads CASTSMGGGEQYF. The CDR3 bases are TGCGCCAGCACCTCCATGGGCGGCGGCGAGCAGTACTTC.

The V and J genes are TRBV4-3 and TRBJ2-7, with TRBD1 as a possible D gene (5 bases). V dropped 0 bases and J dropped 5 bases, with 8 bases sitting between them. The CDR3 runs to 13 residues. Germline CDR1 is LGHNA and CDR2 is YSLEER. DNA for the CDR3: TGCGCCAGCAGCCAAGAGGGGCACCACGAGCAGTACTTC. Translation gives CASSQEGHHEQYF.

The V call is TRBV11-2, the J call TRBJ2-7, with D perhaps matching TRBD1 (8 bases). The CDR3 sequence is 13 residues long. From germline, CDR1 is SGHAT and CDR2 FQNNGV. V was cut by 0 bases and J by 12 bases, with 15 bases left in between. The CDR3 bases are TGTGCCAGCAGCTTAGATGCGGGGGACAGGCCGTACTTC. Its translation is CASSLDAGDRPYF.

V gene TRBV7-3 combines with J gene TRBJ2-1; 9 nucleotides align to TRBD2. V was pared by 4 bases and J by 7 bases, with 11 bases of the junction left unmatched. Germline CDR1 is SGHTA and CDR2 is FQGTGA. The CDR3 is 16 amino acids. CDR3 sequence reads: CASSSKTSGSMNEQFF. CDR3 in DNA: TGTGCCAGCAGCTCAAAGACTAGCGGCTCGATGAATGAGCAGTTCTTC.

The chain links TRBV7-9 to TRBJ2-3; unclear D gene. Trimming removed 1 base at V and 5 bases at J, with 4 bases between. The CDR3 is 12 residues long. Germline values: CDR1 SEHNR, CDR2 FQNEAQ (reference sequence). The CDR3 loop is CASSLVGDTQYF. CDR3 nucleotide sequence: TGTGCCAGCAGCTTAGTCGGAGATACGCAGTATTTT.

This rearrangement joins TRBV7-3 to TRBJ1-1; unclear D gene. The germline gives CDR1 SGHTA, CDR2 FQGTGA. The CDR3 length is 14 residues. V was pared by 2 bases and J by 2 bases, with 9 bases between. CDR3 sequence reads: CASSLAGYNTEAFF. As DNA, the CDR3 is TGTGCCAGCAGCTTAGCGGGATACAACACTGAAGCTTTCTTT.

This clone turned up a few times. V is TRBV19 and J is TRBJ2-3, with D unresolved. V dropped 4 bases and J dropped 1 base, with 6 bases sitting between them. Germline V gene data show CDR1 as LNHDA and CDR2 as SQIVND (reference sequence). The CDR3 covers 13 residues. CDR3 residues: CASSNSGTDTQYF. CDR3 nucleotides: TGTGCCAGTAGTAACAGCGGCACAGATACGCAGTATTTT.

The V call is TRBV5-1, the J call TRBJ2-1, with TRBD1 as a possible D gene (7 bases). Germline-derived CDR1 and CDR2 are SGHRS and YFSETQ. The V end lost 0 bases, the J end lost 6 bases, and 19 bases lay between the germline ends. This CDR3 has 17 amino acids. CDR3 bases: TGCGCCAGCAGCTTGGCCGGGGGTACAGGGGCCTTCAATGAGCAGTTCTTC. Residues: CASSLAGGTGAFNEQFF.

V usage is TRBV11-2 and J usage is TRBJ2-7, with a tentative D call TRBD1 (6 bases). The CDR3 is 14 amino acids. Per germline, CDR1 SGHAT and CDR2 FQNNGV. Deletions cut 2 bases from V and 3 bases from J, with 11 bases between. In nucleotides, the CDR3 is TGTGCCAGCAGCTTAATTACAGGGAACTACGAGCAGTACTTC. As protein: CASSLITGNYEQYF.

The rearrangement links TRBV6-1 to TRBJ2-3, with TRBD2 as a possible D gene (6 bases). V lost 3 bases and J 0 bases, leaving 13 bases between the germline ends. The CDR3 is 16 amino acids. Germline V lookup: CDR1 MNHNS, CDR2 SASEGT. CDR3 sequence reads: CASSDFASESTDTQYF. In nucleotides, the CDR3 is TGTGCCAGCAGTGACTTCGCTAGCGAGAGCACAGATACGCAGTATTTT.

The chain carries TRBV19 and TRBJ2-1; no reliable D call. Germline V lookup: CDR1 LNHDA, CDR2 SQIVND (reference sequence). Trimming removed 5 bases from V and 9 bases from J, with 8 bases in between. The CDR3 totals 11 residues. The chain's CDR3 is CASSWWTEQFF. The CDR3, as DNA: TGTGCCAGTAGTTGGTGGACTGAGCAGTTCTTC. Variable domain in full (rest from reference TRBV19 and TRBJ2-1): DGGITQSPKYLFRKEGQNVTLSCEQNLNHDAMYWYRQDPGQGLRLIYYSQIVNDFQKGDIAEGYSVSREKKESFPLTVTSAQKNPTAFYLCASSWWTEQFFGPGTRLTVL.

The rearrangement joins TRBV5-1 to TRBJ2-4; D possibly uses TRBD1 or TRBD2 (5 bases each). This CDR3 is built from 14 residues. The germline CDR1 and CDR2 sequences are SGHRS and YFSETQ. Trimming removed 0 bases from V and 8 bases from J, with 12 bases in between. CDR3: CASSLADGADIQYF. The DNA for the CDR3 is TGCGCCAGCAGCTTGGCCGACGGGGCGGACATTCAGTACTTC.

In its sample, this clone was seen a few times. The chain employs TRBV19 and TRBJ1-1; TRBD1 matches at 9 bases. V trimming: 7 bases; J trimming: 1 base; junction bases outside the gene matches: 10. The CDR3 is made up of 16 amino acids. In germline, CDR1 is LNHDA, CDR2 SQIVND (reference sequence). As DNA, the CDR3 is TGTGCCAGTACCGTGGGACAGGGACTCCCGAACACTGAAGCTTTCTTT. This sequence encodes CASTVGQGLPNTEAFF. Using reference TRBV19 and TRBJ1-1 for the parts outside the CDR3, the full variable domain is DGGITQSPKYLFRKEGQNVTLSCEQNLNHDAMYWYRQDPGQGLRLIYYSQIVNDFQKGDIAEGYSVSREKKESFPLTVTSAQKNPTAFYLCASTVGQGLPNTEAFFGQGTRLTVV.

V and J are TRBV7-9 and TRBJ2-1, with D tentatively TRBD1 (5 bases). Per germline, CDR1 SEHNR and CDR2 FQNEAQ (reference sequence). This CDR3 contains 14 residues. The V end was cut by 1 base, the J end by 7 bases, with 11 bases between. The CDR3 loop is CASSLETGWNEQFF. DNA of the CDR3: TGTGCCAGCAGCTTAGAAACAGGCTGGAATGAGCAGTTCTTC.

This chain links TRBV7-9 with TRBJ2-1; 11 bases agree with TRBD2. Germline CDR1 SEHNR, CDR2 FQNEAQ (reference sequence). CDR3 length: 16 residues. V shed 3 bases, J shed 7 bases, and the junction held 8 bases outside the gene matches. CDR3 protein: CASSLGLGTSGNEQFF. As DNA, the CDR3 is TGTGCCAGCAGCTTGGGGCTAGGGACTAGCGGTAATGAGCAGTTCTTC.

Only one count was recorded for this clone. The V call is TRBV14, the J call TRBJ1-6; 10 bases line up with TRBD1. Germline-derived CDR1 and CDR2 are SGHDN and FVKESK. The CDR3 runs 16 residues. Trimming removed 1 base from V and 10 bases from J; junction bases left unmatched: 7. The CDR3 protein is CASSQVGGQGESPLHF. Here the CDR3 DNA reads TGTGCCAGCAGCCAAGTAGGAGGACAGGGGGAATCACCCCTCCACTTT.

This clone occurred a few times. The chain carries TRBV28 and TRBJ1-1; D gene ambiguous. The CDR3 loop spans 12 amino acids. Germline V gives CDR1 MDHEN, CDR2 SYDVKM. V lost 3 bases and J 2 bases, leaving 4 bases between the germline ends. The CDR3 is CASSFPNTEAFF. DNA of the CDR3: TGTGCCAGCAGTTTCCCCAACACTGAAGCTTTCTTT.